The entry that follows covers one T cell receptor (beta chain) sequence. This clonotype was recorded a few times. Its antigen is currently not known. No qualities accompany the bases; no much larger clone lies one base away. Libraries came from 5' RACE. Sequencing instrument: Illumina HiSeq 2500. The second PCR ran for roughly 6 to 11 cycles and used a J-beta primer mix along with a sample-barcoded 5' primer. A unique molecular identifier was introduced onto each TCR beta cDNA molecule by a template-switch 5' adaptor carrying 12 random nucleotides. At least 2.5 million CDR3-containing paired-end reads were obtained from each sample. First-strand cDNA synthesis was performed from all RNA using the Mint cDNA synthesis kit, with priming by a TRBC-specific oligonucleotide. Following uracil-DNA glycosylase treatment, a first 18-cycle PCR with universal primers M1SS and BC2_uni_R was performed on all cDNA. From the authors' description of their analysis: Each sample was normalized by randomly selecting 1 million high-quality reads, each carrying a distinct molecular identifier. Reads sharing molecular identifiers were discarded rather than binned into consensus sequences. MiTCR, with a Q25 quality threshold and the strictest error-elimination algorithm, was used for CDR3 identification, clonotype clustering and error correction. A nonparametric unseen species model using Euler transformation provided a lower-bound estimate of total TCR beta diversity. TCRdb trimmed public reads at Q25 via fastp, called clones via MiXCR and kept in-frame beta chains. One record per CDR3 amino acid sequence lists the most common genes and DNA. V and J calls and clone size were set by TCRdb, not the authors. For this sample the table gives under 1,100,000 distinct CDR3 sequences, of which 20% to 25% were detected only once. The ten most abundant clones make up 0.65% to 0.75% of the sample.

The donors were roughly 40 Caucasian individuals from Russia, aged roughly 6 to 100 years, who were systemically healthy. Around 9.8 milliliters of peripheral blood were collected from each donor into EDTA-treated Vacutainer tubes. PBMCs were isolated by Ficoll-Paque density-gradient centrifugation, with at least 6.5 million obtained per sample. Total RNA, at least 5 micrograms per sample, was extracted from PBMCs with Trizol reagent. For every donor, flow cytometry on a PBMC aliquot measured the percentage of naive CD45RAhigh/CD27high T cells. These data belong to a study of blood T cells in healthy people across ages (dated by TCRdb to about 2015). Concerning the study at large: In model experiments, template switching captured roughly one uniquely barcoded TCR beta cDNA molecule for every two T cells. The study measured age-related changes in TCR beta repertoire diversity using deep sequencing normalized with unique cDNA molecular identifiers. The donors were split into four age groups: young (average around 15 years), middle-aged (nearly 40), aged (roughly 60) and long-lived (roughly 86). The study analyzed two additional independent replicas of 1 million unique cDNA reads from the same blood draw for two donors, one aged 18 to 29 and one aged 80 or older. Study-wide conclusions, independent of this receptor: Since profiling was done on bulk unsorted PBMCs, naive and antigen-experienced compartments could not be conclusively compared. The long-lived group showed more naive CD4+ T cells, fewer expanded clones and increased TCR diversity than the aged group, suggesting age selection. There was a strong correlation between observed TCR beta diversity and the percentage of naive T cells measured by flow cytometry. As age increased, observed TCR beta diversity per million T cells dropped in a roughly linear way, and a significant reduction was already evident by age about 40. Estimates of total diversity from one million sequenced T cells were regarded as lower bounds and underestimates. Because donor CMV infection status was unknown, age-related changes in expanded clonotypes were potentially confounded.

Based on the germline V gene, the CDR1 and CDR2 sequences are SGHTA and FQGNSA. Cut back by 4 bases and 5 bases, the V and J ends lie 17 bases apart. From its cysteine to its phenylalanine, the CDR3 spans 15 amino acids. The read is trimmed to its CDR3 DNA, 45 bases read in frame from base 1. This sample was also put to use in a study of T cells of mothers and their children. The second study, in turn, reports: Nine systemically healthy Caucasian individuals, comprising three mothers and their six children, were included as donors. cDNA synthesis consumed the entire amount of extracted RNA, loaded at approximately 1.5 ug RNA in each 15 ul reaction. In the second PCR, sample barcodes and 2-4 random nucleotides were introduced via the M1S primer. Over 8 million TCR beta CDR3 reads came from each mother, compared with some 3.1 million reads from each child. TCR recombination output is similarly shaped by thymic selection in related and unrelated pairs, with a minor effect exerted by inherited differences. Normalized repertoire overlap was always slightly but never significantly higher in related than unrelated mother-child pairs. Persistent microchimeric T cell clones were not detected, at a sensitivity of 85 to 100 clones per million clonotypes. Deep NGS was used in the study to compare the TCR beta repertoires of mothers and children and to look for features that separate related mother-child pairs from unrelated individuals. On average, the children were 11 +/- 4 years old, while the mothers were about 40 +/- 4 years old. After adapters were ligated using NEBNext reagents, the libraries underwent 100+100 nt paired-end sequencing on an Illumina HiSeq 2000. Mother and child libraries were prepared a month apart and sequenced in separate runs to prevent cross-contamination. For each donor, between roughly 500,000 and 2,200,000 distinct TCR beta clonotypes were identified. Naive TCR beta clonotypes were estimated from low-frequency clonotypes matched to each donor's FACS-determined naive share, without sorting.

What was sequenced was blood. The sequence derives from a girl aged 2 to 10 in good health. The chain is assembled from TRBV7-2 and TRBJ1-1, with an unclear D gene assignment. The CDR3 protein is CASSSHQDLGTEAFF. The nucleotide sequence is TGTGCCAGCAGCTCCCACCAGGACTTAGGGACTGAAGCTTTCTTT.